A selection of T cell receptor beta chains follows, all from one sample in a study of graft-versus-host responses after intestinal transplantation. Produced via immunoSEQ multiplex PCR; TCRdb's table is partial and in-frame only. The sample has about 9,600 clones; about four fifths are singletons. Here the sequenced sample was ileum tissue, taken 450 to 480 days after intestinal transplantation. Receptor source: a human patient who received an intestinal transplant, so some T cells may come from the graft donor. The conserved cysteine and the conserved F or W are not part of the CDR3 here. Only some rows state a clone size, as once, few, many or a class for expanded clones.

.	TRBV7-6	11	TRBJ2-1	ASSPWTGDEQF
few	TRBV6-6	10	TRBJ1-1	ASSFGNTEAF
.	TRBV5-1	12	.	ASRLNGGIYEQY
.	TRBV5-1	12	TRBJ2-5	ASSFIGGQETQY
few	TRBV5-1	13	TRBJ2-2	ASSFGGRNTGELF
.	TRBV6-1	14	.	ASSEYRSGDRHEQY
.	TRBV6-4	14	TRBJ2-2	ASSPEGRGITGELF
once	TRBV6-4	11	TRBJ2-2	ASSEGNTGELF
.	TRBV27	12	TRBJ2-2	ASSSTGYTGELF
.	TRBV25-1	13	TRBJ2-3	ASSDFGGGADTQY
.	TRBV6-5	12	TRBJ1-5	AISDGQGSQPQH
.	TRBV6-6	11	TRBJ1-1	ASSFRDNTEAF
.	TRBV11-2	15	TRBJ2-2	ASSYATGTAYTGELF
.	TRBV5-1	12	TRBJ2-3	ASSLGQSTDTQY
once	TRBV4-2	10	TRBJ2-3	ASGRVADTQY
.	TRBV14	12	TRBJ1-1	ASSLTGSGTEAF
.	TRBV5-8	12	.	ASSFLGGRNEQY
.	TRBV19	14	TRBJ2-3	ASSKGLAGGTDTQY
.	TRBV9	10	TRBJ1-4	ASSDRGEKLF
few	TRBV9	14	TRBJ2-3	ASSVAGLLSTDTQY